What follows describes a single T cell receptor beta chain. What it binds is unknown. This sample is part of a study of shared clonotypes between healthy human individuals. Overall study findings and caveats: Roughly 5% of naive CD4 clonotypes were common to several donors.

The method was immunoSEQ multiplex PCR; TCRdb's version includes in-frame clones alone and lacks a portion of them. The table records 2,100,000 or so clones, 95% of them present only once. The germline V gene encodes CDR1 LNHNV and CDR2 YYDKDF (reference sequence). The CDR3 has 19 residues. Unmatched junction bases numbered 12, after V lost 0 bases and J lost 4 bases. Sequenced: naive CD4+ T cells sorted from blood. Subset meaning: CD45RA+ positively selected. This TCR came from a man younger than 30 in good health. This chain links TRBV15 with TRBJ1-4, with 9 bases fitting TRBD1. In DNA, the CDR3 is TGTGCCACCAGCAGAGACCCACAGGGGGCCCTGACTATTAATGAAAAACTGTTTTTT. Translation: CATSRDPQGALTINEKLFF. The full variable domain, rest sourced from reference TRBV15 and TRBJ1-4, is DAMVIQNPRYQVTQFGKPVTLSCSQTLNHNVMYWYQQKSSQAPKLLFHYYDKDFNNEADTPDNFQSRRPNTSFCFLDIRSPGLGDTAMYLCATSRDPQGALTINEKLFFGSGTQLSVL.